The 14 T cell receptor beta chains below all came from one sample that was sequenced in a study of human T cells and chemical hapten exposure. A single record per CDR3 protein comes from TCRdb applying MiXCR to the RACE reads. The sample shows approximately 160,000 distinct CDR3 sequences, 28% of them seen only once. Indicated time point: patch test 3, about 24 weeks after DPC sensitization. Treatment here: therapeutic diphenylcyclopropenone sensitization with weekly scalp DPC. The sample in question was whole blood, obtained in connection with sensitization to the hapten diphenylcyclopropenone (DPC). The receptors shown here come from a woman aged 18-29 years with alopecia areata. Some clones in this sample may be carry-over from other donors' samples.

This clonotype has only a few counts. V is TRBV9 and J is TRBJ2-5; a weak D match, TRBD1 (5 bases). V shed 0 bases and J shed 5 bases, with 14 bases lying between them. This CDR3 region has 15 residues. In germline, CDR1 is SGDLS, CDR2 YYNGEE. CDR3 DNA: TGTGCCAGCAGCGTAGTTGCAGGGATGGAGGAGACCCAGTACTTC. This codes for CASSVVAGMEETQYF.

The V gene is TRBV24-1, the J gene TRBJ1-5; 8 bases align to TRBD1. The V gene's germline CDR1 is KGHDR and CDR2 SFDVKD. The CDR3 has 16 residues. The trim removed 3 bases at V and 6 bases at J, leaving 9 bases unmatched. Here the CDR3 reads CATSDAGTGGIQPQHF. CDR3 nucleotides: TGTGCCACCAGTGATGCCGGGACAGGAGGTATTCAGCCCCAGCATTTT.

The rearrangement joins TRBV6-1 to TRBJ2-4; a possible D gene is TRBD1 (7 bases). Per the germline V gene, CDR1 is MNHNS and CDR2 is SASEGT. The CDR3 loop spans 18 amino acids. The germline V and J ends were trimmed by 6 bases and 0 bases, with 21 bases remaining between them. The CDR3 DNA sequence: TGTGCCAGCAGCCCAAGGGCGCAGGGGGGACTAGCCAAAAACATTCAGTACTTC. Residues: CASSPRAQGGLAKNIQYF.

There are a few counts of this clonotype. The chain is built from TRBV6-5 and TRBJ1-2; 10 bases map to TRBD1. The V gene end was trimmed by 5 bases and the J gene end by 7 bases; junction bases not matched to a gene: 4. CDR1 and CDR2 from the germline V gene are MNHEY and SVGAGI. The length of the CDR3 is 13 residues. CDR3 sequence: CASSRQGASGYTF. The CDR3 coding sequence is TGTGCCAGCAGTCGACAGGGGGCCTCTGGCTACACCTTC.

This CDR3 reads CASSLGAGGRTDTQYF. The CDR3 coding sequence is TGTGCCAGCAGCTTAGGGGCAGGGGGCAGGACAGATACGCAGTATTTT. The genes are TRBV11-2 and TRBJ2-3; TRBD1 agrees at 8 bases. The trim removed 1 base at V and 3 bases at J, leaving 6 bases unmatched. Germline CDR1 is SGHAT and CDR2 is FQNNGV. The CDR3 totals 16 residues. The variable domain in full, with the rest retrieved from reference TRBV11-2 and TRBJ2-3, is EAGVAQSPRYKIIEKRQSVAFWCNPISGHATLYWYQQILGQGPKLLIQFQNNGVVDDSQLPKDRFSAERLKGVDSTLKIQPAKLEDSAVYLCASSLGAGGRTDTQYFGPGTRLTVL.

The CDR3 coding sequence is TGTGCCAGCAGCTTAGTTTCCTATGGCTACACCTTC. It yields the protein CASSLVSYGYTF. The chain employs TRBV7-9 and TRBJ1-2; D is unresolved. This CDR3 has 12 residues. Trimming left V 1 base short and J 4 bases short, with 4 bases between. From germline, CDR1 is SEHNR and CDR2 FQNEAQ (reference sequence).

The chain couples TRBV20-1 to TRBJ2-7; 8 bases are shared with TRBD2. Germline assignment: CDR1 DFQATT and CDR2 SNEGSKA (reference sequence). With 0 bases clipped from V and 2 bases from J, the junction kept 6 bases outside the gene matches. This CDR3 comprises 15 residues. The CDR3 region has the DNA TGCAGTGCTAGAGATCCGGCGGGGGGAGCCTACGAGCAGTACTTC. Translating it yields CSARDPAGGAYEQYF.

This chain uses TRBV11-1 with TRBJ1-1; weak D call: TRBD1 (5 bases). The CDR3 runs 11 residues. Germline CDR1 is SGHAT and CDR2 is FQDESV (reference sequence). V was cut by 3 bases and J by 8 bases, with 7 bases left in between. Here the CDR3 reads CASSFSGEAFF. The CDR3 nucleotides read TGTGCCAGCAGCTTTTCAGGGGAAGCTTTCTTT.

The J gene is TRBJ2-3, the V gene TRBV5-4, with 9 positions matching TRBD2. Germline trimming cut 0 bases from V and 0 bases from J; bases unmatched to any gene: 8. The germline CDR1 and CDR2 sequences are SGHNT and YYREEE (reference sequence). The CDR3 sequence is 18 residues long. CDR3 residues: CASSLEFGSGGSTDTQYF. DNA for the CDR3: TGTGCCAGCAGCTTGGAATTTGGTAGCGGGGGTAGCACAGATACGCAGTATTTT.

The table lists this clonotype with a few counts. The V gene is TRBV12-3 or TRBV12-4, the J gene TRBJ1-2; no clear D. V was shortened by 6 bases and J by 8 bases, with 13 bases between the two germline ends. The CDR3 length is 12 residues. The DNA of the CDR3 is TGTGCCAGCAGCCTTACCGGCGTAGGCTACACCTTC. This translates into CASSLTGVGYTF.

A few counts support this clonotype. The V gene is TRBV3-1, the J gene TRBJ1-2; D perhaps matches TRBD1 (6 bases). This CDR3 region has 14 residues. Germline V gene lookup returns CDR1 LGHDT and CDR2 YNNKEL (reference sequence). The V end was cut by 4 bases, the J end by 7 bases, with 16 bases between. The CDR3 sequence is CASSLRDTAIGYTF. The CDR3 DNA follows: TGTGCCAGCAGCCTCCGGGACACCGCTATTGGCTACACCTTC.

The rearrangement uses TRBV11-2 and TRBJ2-7; TRBD2 might be the D (7 bases). CDR1 SGHAT and CDR2 FQNNGV come from the germline V gene. The CDR3 is 15 amino acids. The V and J ends lost 5 bases and 4 bases respectively, with 18 bases between them. The CDR3 loop reads CASSRDAGAVYEQYF. The DNA for the CDR3 is TGTGCCAGCAGCCGTGACGCGGGGGCGGTTTACGAGCAGTACTTC.

This clonotype was seen more than once but under ten times. The chain carries TRBV11-1 and TRBJ1-1; TRBD1 is a possible D gene (6 bases). Deletions cut 5 bases from V and 5 bases from J, with 15 bases between. The CDR3 covers 14 residues. CDR1 SGHAT and CDR2 FQDESV come from the germline V gene (reference sequence). This CDR3 is CASSKTGSGTEAFF. DNA of the CDR3: TGTGCCAGCAGCAAAACAGGGTCGGGGACTGAAGCTTTCTTT.

V gene TRBV20-1 combines with J gene TRBJ1-2, with D possibly being TRBD1 (5 bases). CDR3 size: 16 residues. CDR1 is DFQATT and CDR2 is SNEGSKA in the germline V gene (reference sequence). V lost 3 bases, J lost 5 bases, and 22 bases lay in between. CDR3 nucleotide sequence: TGCAGTGCTAGTCCGCTTCAAGGGGCCCTGGTATATGGCTACACCTTC. Translation: CSASPLQGALVYGYTF.